This T cell receptor (beta chain) originates from a study of cytomegalovirus exposure and HLA in healthy donors. Regarding the study as a whole: Later on, a genetic analysis was performed. It linked a missense variant in DCLRE1C with V- and J-gene trimming of TCR beta. A later analysis reportedly found that, within productive TCRs, an Asian-associated ancestry cluster had fewer N-insertions than the mean observed across the approximately 700 donors. Later, an analysis found that common viral pathogens appeared to be linked with several of the most significant clusters. Follow-up analysis found HLA locus-dependent TCR association rates, highest for DRB1 and lowest for HLA-C.

Researchers ran the PCR with 60 Vbeta and 13 Jbeta primers. Profiling relied on immunoSEQ multiplex PCR, and the TCRdb table lists in-frame clones only, not all of them. The sample holds some 190,000 clones, about four fifths seen once. As concerns this clone: Its antigen is unknown.

This CDR3 is built from 14 residues. Germline V gene lookup returns CDR1 SNHLY and CDR2 FYNNEI. Trimming pared 8 bases from V and 2 bases from J, leaving 14 bases between. The chain joins TRBV2 to TRBJ2-3; D perhaps matches TRBD1 (6 bases). The sequencing sample was made of PBMCs. The TCR comes from a woman aged 25 to 39 in good health and CMV-seropositive. The CDR3 is CASRATGFTDTQYF. In DNA, the CDR3 is TGTGCCAGCCGCGCAACAGGGTTCACAGATACGCAGTATTTT.